One and the same sample provided the 5 T cell receptor beta chains below, sequenced in a study of CD8+CD57+ T cells in acquired aplastic anemia. Before being chosen for sequencing, patients had shown CD8+CD57+ cell expansion by flow cytometry. Both TCR beta VDJ combination and CDR3 sequence profiling were carried out. Genomic DNA was the template for this profiling. TCRdb re-derived calls from the reads in MiXCR, one entry per CDR3 protein. The sample contains over 150,000 distinct CDR3 sequences, roughly 63% of which appear only once. The sample was sorted CD4+, CD8+, or CD8+CD57+ T cells (not recorded which) from PBMCs. The receptor set was obtained from a human donor with aplastic anemia.

This clonotype has a count of ten or more. V and J are TRBV5-8 and TRBJ1-2; no clear D. CDR1 and CDR2 from the germline V gene are SGHTS and YDEGEE. The CDR3 is 14 residues long. V was trimmed by 0 bases and J by 4 bases, leaving 10 bases between them. CDR3 residues: CASSLDSSLYGYTF. In DNA form, the CDR3 reads TGTGCCAGCAGCTTGGACAGTTCCCTCTATGGCTACACCTTC.

The J gene is TRBJ2-7, the V gene TRBV5-1; 10 nucleotides match TRBD2. J gave up 5 bases and V 1 base, and 9 bases lay outside the gene matches. Germline V lookup: CDR1 SGHRS, CDR2 YFSETQ. The CDR3 sequence is 16 residues long. The CDR3, as DNA: TGCGCCAGCAGCTTGTATGTCCGTAGCGGGAGGAACGAGCAGTACTTC. Encoded protein: CASSLYVRSGRNEQYF.

The chain links TRBV25-1 to TRBJ1-3, with D unclear. The CDR3 sequence is 12 residues long. The germline V gene encodes CDR1 MGHDK and CDR2 SYGVNS. V dropped 6 bases and J dropped 3 bases, with 6 bases sitting between them. For the CDR3, the DNA is TGTGCCAGCAGGAGGTTTGGAAACACCATATATTTT. It translates to CASRRFGNTIYF.

The J gene is TRBJ2-7, the V gene TRBV28; TRBD2 matches 8 bases. The germline V gene encodes CDR1 MDHEN and CDR2 SYDVKM. This CDR3 spans 14 amino acids. Losses at the gene ends were 6 bases for V and 6 bases for J; bases not matched to a gene: 10. The CDR3 DNA follows: TGTGCCAGCAGCACGGGAGGGCCCTCTTCCGAGCAGTACTTC. It is translated as CASSTGGPSSEQYF. Based on the CDR3 plus reference TRBV28 and TRBJ2-7, the full variable domain is DVKVTQSSRYLVKRTGEKVFLECVQDMDHENMFWYRQDPGLGLRLIYFSYDVKMKEKGDIPEGYSVSREKKERFSLILESASTNQTSMYLCASSTGGPSSEQYFGPGTRLTVT.

This sequence joins TRBV7-9 and TRBJ2-1; TRBD1 matches at 9 bases. The trim removed 4 bases at V and 12 bases at J, leaving 13 bases unmatched. CDR3 length: 15 residues. From germline, CDR1 is SEHNR and CDR2 FQNEAQ (reference sequence). This CDR3 is CASSSGTGISWGQFF. CDR3 nucleotides: TGTGCCAGCAGCTCCGGGACAGGGATCTCCTGGGGGCAGTTCTTC.